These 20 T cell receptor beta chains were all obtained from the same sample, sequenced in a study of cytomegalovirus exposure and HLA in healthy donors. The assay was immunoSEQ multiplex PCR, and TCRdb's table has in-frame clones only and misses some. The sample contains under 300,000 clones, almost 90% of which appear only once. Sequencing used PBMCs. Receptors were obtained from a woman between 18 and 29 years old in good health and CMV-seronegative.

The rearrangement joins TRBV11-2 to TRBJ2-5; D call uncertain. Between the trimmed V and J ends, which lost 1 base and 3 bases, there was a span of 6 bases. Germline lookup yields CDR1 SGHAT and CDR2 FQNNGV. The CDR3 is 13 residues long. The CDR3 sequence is CASSLGAEETQYF. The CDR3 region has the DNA TGTGCCAGCAGCTTAGGGGCCGAAGAGACCCAGTACTTC.

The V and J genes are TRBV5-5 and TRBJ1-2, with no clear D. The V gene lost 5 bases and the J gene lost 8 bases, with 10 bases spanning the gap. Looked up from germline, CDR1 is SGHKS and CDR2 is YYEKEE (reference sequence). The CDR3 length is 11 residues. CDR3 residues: CASSSGSGYTF. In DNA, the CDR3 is TGTGCCAGCAGTTCCGGTAGCGGCTACACCTTC. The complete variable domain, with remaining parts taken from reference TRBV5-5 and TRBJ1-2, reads DAGVTQSPTHLIKTRGQQVTLRCSPISGHKSVSWYQQVLGQGPQFIFQYYEKEERGRGNFPDRFSARQFPNYSSELNVNALLLGDSALYLCASSSGSGYTFGSGTRLTVV.

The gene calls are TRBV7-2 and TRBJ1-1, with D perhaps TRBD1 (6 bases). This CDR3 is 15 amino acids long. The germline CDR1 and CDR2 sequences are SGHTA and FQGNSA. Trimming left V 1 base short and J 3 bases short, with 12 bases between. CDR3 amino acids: CASSLVGGLDTEAFF. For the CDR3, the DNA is TGTGCCAGCAGCTTAGTTGGGGGCCTGGACACTGAAGCTTTCTTT.

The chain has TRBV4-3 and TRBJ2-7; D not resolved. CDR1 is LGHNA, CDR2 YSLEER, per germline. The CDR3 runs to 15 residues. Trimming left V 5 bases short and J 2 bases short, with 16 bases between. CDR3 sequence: CASSKVLASTYEQYF. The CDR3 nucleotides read TGCGCCAGCAGCAAAGTACTTGCGTCGACCTACGAGCAGTACTTC.

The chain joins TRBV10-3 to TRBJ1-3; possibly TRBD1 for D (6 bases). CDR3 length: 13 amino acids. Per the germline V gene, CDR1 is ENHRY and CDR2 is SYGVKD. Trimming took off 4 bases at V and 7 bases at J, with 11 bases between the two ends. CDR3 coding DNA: TGTGCCATCAGTGGTCGTACAGGGAACACCATATATTTT. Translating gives CAISGRTGNTIYF.

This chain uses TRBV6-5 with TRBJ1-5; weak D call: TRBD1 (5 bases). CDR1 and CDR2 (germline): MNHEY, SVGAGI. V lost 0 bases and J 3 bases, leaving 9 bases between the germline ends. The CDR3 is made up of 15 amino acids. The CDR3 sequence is CASSYSGGTNQPQHF. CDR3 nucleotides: TGTGCCAGCAGTTACTCTGGCGGGACCAATCAGCCCCAGCATTTT.

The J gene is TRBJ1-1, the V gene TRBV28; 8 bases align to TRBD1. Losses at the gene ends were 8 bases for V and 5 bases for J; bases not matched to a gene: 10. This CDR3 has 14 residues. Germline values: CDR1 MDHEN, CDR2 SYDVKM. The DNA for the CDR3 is TGTGCCAGCGGTAAGACAGGGGCACGGACTGAAGCTTTCTTT. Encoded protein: CASGKTGARTEAFF. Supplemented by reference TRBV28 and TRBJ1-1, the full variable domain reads DVKVTQSSRYLVKRTGEKVFLECVQDMDHENMFWYRQDPGLGLRLIYFSYDVKMKEKGDIPEGYSVSREKKERFSLILESASTNQTSMYLCASGKTGARTEAFFGQGTRLTVV.

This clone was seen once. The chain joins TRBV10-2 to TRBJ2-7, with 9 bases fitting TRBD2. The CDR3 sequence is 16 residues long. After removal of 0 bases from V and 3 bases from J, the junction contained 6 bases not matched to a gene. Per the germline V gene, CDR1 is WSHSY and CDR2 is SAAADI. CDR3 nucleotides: TGCGCCAGCAGTGAGTCTTTAGCGGGGGCATTCTACGAGCAGTACTTC. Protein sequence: CASSESLAGAFYEQYF.

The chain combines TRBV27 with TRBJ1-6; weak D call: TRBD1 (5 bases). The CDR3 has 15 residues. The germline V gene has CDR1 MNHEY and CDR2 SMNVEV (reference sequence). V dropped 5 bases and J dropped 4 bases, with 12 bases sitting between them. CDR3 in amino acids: CASSTRDFYNSPLHF. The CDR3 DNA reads TGTGCCAGCAGTACCCGGGACTTTTATAATTCACCCCTCCACTTT.

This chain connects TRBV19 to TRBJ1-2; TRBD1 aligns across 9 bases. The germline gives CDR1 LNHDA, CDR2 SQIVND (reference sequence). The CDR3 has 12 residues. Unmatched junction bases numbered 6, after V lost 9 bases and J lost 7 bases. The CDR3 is CARGTGCVGYTF. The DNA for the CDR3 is TGTGCCAGGGGGACAGGGTGCGTTGGCTACACCTTC.

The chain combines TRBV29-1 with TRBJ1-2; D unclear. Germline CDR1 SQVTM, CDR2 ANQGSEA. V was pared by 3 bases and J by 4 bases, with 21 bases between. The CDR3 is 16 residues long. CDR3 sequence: CSVDILSAGPLYGYTF. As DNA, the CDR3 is TGCAGCGTTGATATCCTCTCGGCAGGCCCCCTCTATGGCTACACCTTC.

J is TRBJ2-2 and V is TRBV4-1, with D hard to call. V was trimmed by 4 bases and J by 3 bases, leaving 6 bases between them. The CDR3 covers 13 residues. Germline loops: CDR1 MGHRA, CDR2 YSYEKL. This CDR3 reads CASSPSYTGELFF. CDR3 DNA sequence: TGCGCCAGCAGCCCGAGTTACACCGGGGAGCTGTTTTTT.

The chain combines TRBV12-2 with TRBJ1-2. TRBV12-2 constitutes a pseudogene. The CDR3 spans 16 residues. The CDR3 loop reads CASRVSADWSNYGYTF. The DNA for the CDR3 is TGTGCAAGTCGCGTCTCGGCGGACTGGAGTAACTATGGCTACACCTTC.

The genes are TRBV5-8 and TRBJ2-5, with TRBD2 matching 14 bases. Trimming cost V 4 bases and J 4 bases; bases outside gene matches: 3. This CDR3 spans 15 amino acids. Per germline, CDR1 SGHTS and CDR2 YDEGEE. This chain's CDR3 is CASSAGLAGVETQYF. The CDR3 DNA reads TGTGCCAGCAGCGCGGGACTAGCGGGGGTAGAGACCCAGTACTTC.

CDR3 sequence reads: CASSLAAVISTDTQYF. The DNA of the CDR3 is TGTGCCAGCAGCTTAGCAGCGGTGATTAGCACAGATACGCAGTATTTT. This rearrangement joins TRBV7-6 to TRBJ2-3, with D possibly matching TRBD2 (5 bases). The CDR3 covers 16 residues. V lost 0 bases, J lost 0 bases, and 10 bases lay in between. Germline V gene sequence: CDR1 SGHVS, CDR2 FNYEAQ.

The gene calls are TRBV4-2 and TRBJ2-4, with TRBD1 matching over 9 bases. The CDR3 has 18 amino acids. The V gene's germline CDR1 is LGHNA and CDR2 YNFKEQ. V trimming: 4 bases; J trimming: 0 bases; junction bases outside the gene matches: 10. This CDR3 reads CASSPRDRVPQAKNIQYF. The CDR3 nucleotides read TGTGCCAGCAGCCCCCGGGACAGGGTCCCTCAAGCCAAAAACATTCAGTACTTC.

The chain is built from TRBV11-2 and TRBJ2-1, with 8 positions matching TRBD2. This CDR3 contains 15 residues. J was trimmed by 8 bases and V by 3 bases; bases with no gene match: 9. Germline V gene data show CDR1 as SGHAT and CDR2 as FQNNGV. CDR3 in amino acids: CASSLAGGLGHEQFF. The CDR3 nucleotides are TGTGCCAGCAGCTTGGCGGGGGGATTGGGCCATGAGCAGTTCTTC.

The CDR3 DNA reads as TGTGCCAGCAGCTTAGGACAGAACACCGGGGAGCTGTTTTTT. This gives the protein CASSLGQNTGELFF. The chain is built from TRBV7-9 and TRBJ2-2; D is undetermined. V dropped 1 base and J dropped 1 base, with 4 bases sitting between them. The germline gives CDR1 SEHNR, CDR2 FQNEAQ (reference sequence). The CDR3 sequence is 14 residues long.

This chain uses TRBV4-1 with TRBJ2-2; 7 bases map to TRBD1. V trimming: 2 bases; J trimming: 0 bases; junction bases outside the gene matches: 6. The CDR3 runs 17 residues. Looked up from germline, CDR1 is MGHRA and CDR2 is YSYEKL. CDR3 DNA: TGCGCCAGCAGCCAACCTGCGACAGGGACGAACACCGGGGAGCTGTTTTTT. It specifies CASSQPATGTNTGELFF.

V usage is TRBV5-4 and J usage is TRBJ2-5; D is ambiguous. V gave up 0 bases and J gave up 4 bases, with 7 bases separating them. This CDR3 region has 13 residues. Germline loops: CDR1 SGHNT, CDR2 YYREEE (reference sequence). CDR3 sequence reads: CASSLDSGETQYF. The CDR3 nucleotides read TGTGCCAGCAGCTTGGATTCAGGAGAGACCCAGTACTTC.